This TCR beta chain appears in the sequencing data of a study of cytomegalovirus exposure and HLA in healthy donors. Study conclusions and caveats: Presence/absence analyses treated sequencing depth as roughly uniform across donors. An analysis that was carried out later associated 15,000 to 20,000 TCR beta sequences with HLA alleles at 0.05 false discovery rate. Altogether, 170 or so TCR beta chains were recorded as cytomegalovirus-associated. Serostatus for CMV was the only available immune exposure information.

It was with 60 Vbeta and 13 Jbeta primers that the PCR ran. The repertoire was sequenced with immunoSEQ multiplex PCR; TCRdb's copy has only in-frame clones and lacks some. The data show 160,000 or so clones, roughly 80% seen once. With respect to this clone: The antigen is not known.

The CDR3 has 16 amino acids. The germline V gene encodes CDR1 SEHNR and CDR2 FQNEAQ (reference sequence). V shed 1 base and J 3 bases; nucleotides not matched to a gene: 6. The TCR sequence derives from a woman aged 25 to 39 in good health and CMV-seropositive. The source material was PBMCs. The V call is TRBV7-9, the J call TRBJ1-5, with 7 bases lining up with TRBD1. In DNA form, the CDR3 reads TGTGCCAGCAGCTTAGAAGGGGGCGCAAACAATCAGCCCCAGCATTTT. Protein product: CASSLEGGANNQPQHF.